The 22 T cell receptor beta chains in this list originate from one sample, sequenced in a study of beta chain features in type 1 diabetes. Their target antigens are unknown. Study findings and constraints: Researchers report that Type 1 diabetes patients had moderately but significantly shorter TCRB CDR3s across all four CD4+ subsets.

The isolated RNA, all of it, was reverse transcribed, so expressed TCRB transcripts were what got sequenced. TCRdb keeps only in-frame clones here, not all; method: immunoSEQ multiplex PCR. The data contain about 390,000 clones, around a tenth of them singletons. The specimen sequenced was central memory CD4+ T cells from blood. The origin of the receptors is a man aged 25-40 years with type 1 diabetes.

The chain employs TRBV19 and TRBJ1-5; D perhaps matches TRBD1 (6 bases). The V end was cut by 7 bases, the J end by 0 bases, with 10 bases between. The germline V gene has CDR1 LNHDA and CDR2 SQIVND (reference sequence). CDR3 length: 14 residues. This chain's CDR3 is CASKWGLSNQPQHF. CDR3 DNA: TGTGCCAGTAAATGGGGGCTTAGCAATCAGCCCCAGCATTTT.

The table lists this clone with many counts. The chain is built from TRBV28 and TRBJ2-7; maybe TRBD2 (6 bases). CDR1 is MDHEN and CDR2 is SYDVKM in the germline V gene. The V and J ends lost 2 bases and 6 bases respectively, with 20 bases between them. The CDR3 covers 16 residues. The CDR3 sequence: CASSLGRFWGVGEQYF. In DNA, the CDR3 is TGTGCCAGCAGTTTAGGTCGTTTTTGGGGGGTAGGCGAGCAGTACTTC.

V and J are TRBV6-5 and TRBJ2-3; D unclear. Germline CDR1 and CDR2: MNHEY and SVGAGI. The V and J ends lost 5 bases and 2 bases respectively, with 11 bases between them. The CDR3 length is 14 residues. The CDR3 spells CASSQSSATDTQYF. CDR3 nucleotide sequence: TGTGCCAGCAGTCAGAGCAGTGCCACAGATACGCAGTATTTT.

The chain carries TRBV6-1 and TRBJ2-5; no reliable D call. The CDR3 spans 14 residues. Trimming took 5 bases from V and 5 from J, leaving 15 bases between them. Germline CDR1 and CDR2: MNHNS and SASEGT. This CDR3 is CASSRILKQETQYF. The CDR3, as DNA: TGTGCCAGCAGTCGAATCTTGAAGCAGGAGACCCAGTACTTC.

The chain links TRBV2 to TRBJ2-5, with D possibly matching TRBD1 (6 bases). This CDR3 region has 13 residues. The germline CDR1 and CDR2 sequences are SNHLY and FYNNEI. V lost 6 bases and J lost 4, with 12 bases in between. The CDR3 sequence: CASRTGLGETQYF. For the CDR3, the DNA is TGTGCCAGCAGGACAGGTTTGGGAGAGACCCAGTACTTC.

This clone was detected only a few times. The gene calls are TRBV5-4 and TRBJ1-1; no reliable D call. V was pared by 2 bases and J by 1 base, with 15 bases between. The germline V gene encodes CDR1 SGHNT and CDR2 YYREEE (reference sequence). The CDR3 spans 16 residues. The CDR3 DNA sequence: TGTGCCAGCAGCTTAGCTCGTCGGGAGGGGAACACTGAAGCTTTCTTT. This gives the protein CASSLARREGNTEAFF.

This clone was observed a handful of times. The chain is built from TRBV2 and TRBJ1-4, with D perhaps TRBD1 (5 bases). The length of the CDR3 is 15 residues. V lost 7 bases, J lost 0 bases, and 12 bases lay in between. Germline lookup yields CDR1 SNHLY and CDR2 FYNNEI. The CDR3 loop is CASKGRAATNEKLFF. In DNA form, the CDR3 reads TGTGCCAGCAAGGGCAGGGCTGCAACTAATGAAAAACTGTTTTTT.

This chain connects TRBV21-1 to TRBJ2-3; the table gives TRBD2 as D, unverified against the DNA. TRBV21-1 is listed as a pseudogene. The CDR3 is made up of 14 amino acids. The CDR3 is CASSKEPRTDTQYF. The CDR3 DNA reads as TGTGCCAGCAGCAAAGAGCCTCGCACAGATACGCAGTATTTT.

The CDR3 DNA follows: TGTGCCAGCAGGAGTAATTTGGGGAACACCGGGGAGCTGTTTTTT. Its translation: CASRSNLGNTGELFF. The chain joins TRBV6-5 to TRBJ2-2; D call uncertain. The CDR3 totals 15 residues. Germline V gives CDR1 MNHEY, CDR2 SVGAGI. Trimming removed 6 bases at V and 1 base at J, with 12 bases between.

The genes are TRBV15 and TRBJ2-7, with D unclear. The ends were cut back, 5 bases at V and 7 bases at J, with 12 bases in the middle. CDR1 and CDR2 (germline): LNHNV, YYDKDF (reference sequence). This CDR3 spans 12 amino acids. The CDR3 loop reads CATSSRNGEQYF. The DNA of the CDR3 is TGTGCCACCAGCTCCAGGAACGGTGAGCAGTACTTC.

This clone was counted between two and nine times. CDR3 amino acids: CASSYTGQGAYEQYF. The CDR3 coding sequence is TGTGCCAGCAGTTACACGGGACAGGGGGCCTACGAGCAGTACTTC. The chain has TRBV6-5 and TRBJ2-7, with TRBD1 matching 11 bases. The CDR3 consists of 15 residues. CDR1 and CDR2 from the germline V gene are MNHEY and SVGAGI. The J segment lost 2 bases and the V segment lost 2 bases, leaving 2 bases of the junction unmatched.

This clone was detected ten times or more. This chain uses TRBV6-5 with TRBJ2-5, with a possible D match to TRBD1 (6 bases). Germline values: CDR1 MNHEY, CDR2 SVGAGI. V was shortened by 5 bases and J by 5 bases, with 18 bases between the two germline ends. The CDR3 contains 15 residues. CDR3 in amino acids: CASSQQQGLGETQYF. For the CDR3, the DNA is TGTGCCAGCAGTCAACAACAGGGATTGGGGGAGACCCAGTACTTC.

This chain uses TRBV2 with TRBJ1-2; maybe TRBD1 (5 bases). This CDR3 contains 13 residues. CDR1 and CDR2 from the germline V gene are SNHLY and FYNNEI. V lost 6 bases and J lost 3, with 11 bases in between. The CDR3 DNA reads TGTGCCAGCAGCGCCGGGACGGACTATGGCTACACCTTC. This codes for CASSAGTDYGYTF.

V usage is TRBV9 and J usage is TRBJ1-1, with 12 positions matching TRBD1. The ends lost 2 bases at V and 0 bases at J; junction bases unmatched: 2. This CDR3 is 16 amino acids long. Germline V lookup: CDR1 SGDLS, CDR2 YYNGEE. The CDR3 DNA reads TGTGCCAGCAGCGTGGGACAGGGGGCGGTGAACACTGAAGCTTTCTTT. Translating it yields CASSVGQGAVNTEAFF.

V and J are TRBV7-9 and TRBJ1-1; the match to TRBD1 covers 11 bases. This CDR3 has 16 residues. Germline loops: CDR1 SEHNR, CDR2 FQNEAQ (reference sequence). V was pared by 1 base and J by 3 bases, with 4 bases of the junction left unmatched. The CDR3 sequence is CASSLGTGGFHTEAFF. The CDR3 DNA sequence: TGTGCCAGCAGCTTAGGGACAGGGGGCTTCCACACTGAAGCTTTCTTT.

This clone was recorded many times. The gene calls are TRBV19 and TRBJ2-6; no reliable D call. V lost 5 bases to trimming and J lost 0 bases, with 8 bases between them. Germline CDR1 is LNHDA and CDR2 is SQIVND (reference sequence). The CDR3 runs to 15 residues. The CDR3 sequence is CASSFQASGANVLTF. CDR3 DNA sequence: TGTGCCAGTAGTTTTCAGGCCTCTGGGGCCAACGTCCTGACTTTC.

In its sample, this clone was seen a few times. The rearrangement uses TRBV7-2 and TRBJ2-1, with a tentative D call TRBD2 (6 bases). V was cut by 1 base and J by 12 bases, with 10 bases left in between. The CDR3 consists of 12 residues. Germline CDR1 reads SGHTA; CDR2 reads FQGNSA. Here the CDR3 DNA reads TGTGCCAGCAGCTTAGTGGCGGGGTGGCAGTTCTTC. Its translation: CASSLVAGWQFF.

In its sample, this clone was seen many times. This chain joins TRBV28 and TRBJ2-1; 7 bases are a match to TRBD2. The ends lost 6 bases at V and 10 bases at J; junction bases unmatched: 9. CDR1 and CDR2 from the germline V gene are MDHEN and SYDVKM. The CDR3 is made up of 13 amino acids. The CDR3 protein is CASSPGTTSEQFF. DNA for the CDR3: TGTGCCAGCAGCCCCGGGACGACTAGCGAGCAGTTCTTC.

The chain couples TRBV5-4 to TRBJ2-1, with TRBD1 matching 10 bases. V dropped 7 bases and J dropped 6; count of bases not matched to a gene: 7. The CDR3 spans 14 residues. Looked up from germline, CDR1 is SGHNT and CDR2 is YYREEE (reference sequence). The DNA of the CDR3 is TGTGCCAGCTCGCGGGACAGGGGACTCAATGAGCAGTTCTTC. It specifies CASSRDRGLNEQFF.

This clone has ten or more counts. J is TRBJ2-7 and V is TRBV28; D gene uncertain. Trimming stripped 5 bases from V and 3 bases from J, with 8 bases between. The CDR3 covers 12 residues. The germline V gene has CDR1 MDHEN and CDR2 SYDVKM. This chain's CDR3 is CASSPPYYEQYF. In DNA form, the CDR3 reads TGTGCCAGCAGTCCCCCCTACTACGAGCAGTACTTC. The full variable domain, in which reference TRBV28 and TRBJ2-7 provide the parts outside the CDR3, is DVKVTQSSRYLVKRTGEKVFLECVQDMDHENMFWYRQDPGLGLRLIYFSYDVKMKEKGDIPEGYSVSREKKERFSLILESASTNQTSMYLCASSPPYYEQYFGPGTRLTVT.

CDR3 amino acids: CASSPDAGATYEQYF. CDR3 nucleotides: TGTGCCAGCAGCCCAGACGCCGGGGCGACCTACGAGCAGTACTTC. V usage is TRBV5-4 and J usage is TRBJ2-7; perhaps D is TRBD1 or TRBD2 (5 bases each). The CDR3 is 15 residues long. CDR1 and CDR2 (germline): SGHNT, YYREEE (reference sequence). V lost 4 bases and J lost 2, with 16 bases in between.

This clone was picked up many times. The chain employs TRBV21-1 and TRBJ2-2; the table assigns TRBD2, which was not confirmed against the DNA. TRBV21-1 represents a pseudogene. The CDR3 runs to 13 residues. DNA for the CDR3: TGTGCCAGCAGCAAAGACGGGTCCGGGGAGCTGTTTTTT. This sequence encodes CASSKDGSGELFF.